This T cell receptor (beta chain) was sequenced for a study of cytomegalovirus exposure and HLA in healthy donors. The CDR3 sequence is 15 residues long. Trimming left V 1 base short and J 4 bases short, with 10 bases between. Germline V gene sequence: CDR1 SGHTA, CDR2 FQGTGA. PCR involved 60 Vbeta and 13 Jbeta primers. Only in-frame clones appear in the TCRdb table, and some are missing; sequencing was by immunoSEQ multiplex PCR. The table for this sample gives over 100,000 clones. The rearrangement uses TRBV7-3 and TRBJ2-2; D possibly corresponds to TRBD1 (6 bases). Sequencing was carried out using PBMCs. The TCR comes from a middle-aged man in good health and CMV-seropositive. The CDR3 here is CASSLIVGATGELFF. As DNA, the CDR3 is TGTGCCAGCAGCTTAATTGTGGGGGCCACCGGGGAGCTGTTTTTT.